This entry lists 18 T cell receptor beta chains sequenced from one sample in a study of blood T cell repertoires in COVID-19. Libraries were prepared by immunoSEQ multiplex PCR; TCRdb keeps only in-frame clonotypes and omits some of them. The table records 200,000 to 250,000 clones, approximately 78% of them present only once. The sample comprised peripheral blood. These receptors originate from a woman between 65 and 79 years old with COVID-19, enrolled during active disease.

The V call is TRBV6-5, the J call TRBJ1-2, with a possible D match to TRBD1 (5 bases). This CDR3 contains 12 residues. V was trimmed by 8 bases and J by 8 bases, leaving 15 bases between them. The V gene's germline CDR1 is MNHEY and CDR2 SVGAGI. DNA for the CDR3: TGTGCCAGCGGGGCCTGGGGTTGGGGCTACACCTTC. Amino acids: CASGAWGWGYTF.

This chain connects TRBV7-2 to TRBJ2-7; no clear D gene. The germline V gene has CDR1 SGHTA and CDR2 FQGNSA. V lost 1 base and J 5 bases, leaving 9 bases between the germline ends. The CDR3 consists of 13 residues. CDR3 protein: CASSLGFRDEQYF. The CDR3 DNA sequence: TGTGCCAGCAGCTTAGGATTCCGGGACGAGCAGTACTTC.

The V gene is TRBV25-1, the J gene TRBJ1-1; possible D gene TRBD1, 6 bases. Germline lookup yields CDR1 MGHDK and CDR2 SYGVNS. Trimming left V 7 bases short and J 1 base short, with 7 bases between. This CDR3 has 12 residues. The CDR3 DNA follows: TGTGCCAGCAACAGGGCGAACACTGAAGCTTTCTTT. Its translation is CASNRANTEAFF.

Only one count was recorded for this clone. J is TRBJ2-7 and V is TRBV6-5; D gene ambiguous. Germline V lookup: CDR1 MNHEY, CDR2 SVGAGI. The CDR3 covers 13 residues. The V end was cut by 8 bases, the J end by 3 bases, with 14 bases between. The chain's CDR3 is CASQPTGDYEQYF. DNA for the CDR3: TGTGCCAGCCAACCAACGGGTGACTACGAGCAGTACTTC.

The J gene is TRBJ1-2, the V gene TRBV6-2 or TRBV6-3, with a tentative D call TRBD1 (6 bases). CDR3 length: 15 residues. V was trimmed by 2 bases and J by 1 base, leaving 11 bases between them. Germline V gene lookup returns CDR1 MNHEY and CDR2 SVGEGT. CDR3 amino acids: CASSYHGQRNYGYTF. DNA for the CDR3: TGTGCCAGCAGTTACCACGGACAGCGTAACTATGGCTACACCTTC.

The chain couples TRBV30 to TRBJ1-1; D uncertain. Germline CDR1 is GTSNPN and CDR2 is SVGIG (reference sequence). The CDR3 is made up of 15 amino acids. V was shortened by 2 bases and J by 2 bases, with 15 bases between the two germline ends. CDR3 coding DNA: TGTGCCTGGAGTAGAGGGTTTGTCGGAAACACTGAAGCTTTCTTT. Residues: CAWSRGFVGNTEAFF. Full variable domain (remainder filled in from reference TRBV30 and TRBJ1-1): SQTIHQWPATLVQPVGSPLSLECTVEGTSNPNLYWYRQAAGRGLQLLFYSVGIGQISSEVPQNLSASRPQDRQFILSSKKLLLSDSGFYLCAWSRGFVGNTEAFFGQGTRLTVV.

CDR3 region: CASSPRQARGELFF. The CDR3 DNA reads TGTGCCAGCAGCCCCAGACAAGCCCGGGGGGAACTGTTTTTT. The gene calls are TRBV7-9 and TRBJ1-4; perhaps TRBD1 as D (5 bases). CDR3 length: 14 residues. Germline lookup yields CDR1 SEHNR and CDR2 FQNEAQ (reference sequence). Trimming cost V 5 bases and J 12 bases, with 19 bases left between them.

The rearrangement links TRBV4-1 to TRBJ1-5, with a possible D match to TRBD1 (5 bases). Germline CDR1 and CDR2: MGHRA and YSYEKL. Trimming removed 4 bases at V and 11 bases at J, with 18 bases between. The CDR3 consists of 14 residues. The CDR3 region is CASSPGLSSWTQHF. CDR3 coding DNA: TGCGCCAGCAGCCCGGGACTCTCATCCTGGACCCAGCATTTT.

J is TRBJ2-7 and V is TRBV7-2; 8 bases line up with TRBD2. The CDR3 has 16 residues. Germline V gene data show CDR1 as SGHTA and CDR2 as FQGNSA. The V segment lost 6 bases and the J segment 2 bases; nucleotides outside the gene matches: 12. The CDR3 loop reads CASRRYKREGPYEQYF. The CDR3 coding sequence is TGTGCCAGCAGGAGGTATAAACGGGAGGGCCCCTACGAGCAGTACTTC.

The chain recombines TRBV19 with TRBJ2-5; D not certain. Germline CDR1 reads LNHDA; CDR2 reads SQIVND (reference sequence). The CDR3 is 16 amino acids. Trimming pared 3 bases from V and 4 bases from J, leaving 18 bases between. CDR3 nucleotide sequence: TGTGCCAGTAGTATTATCTCGACAAACTTAGGAGAGACCCAGTACTTC. Amino acids: CASSIISTNLGETQYF.

This chain joins TRBV28 and TRBJ1-4; 8 bases align to TRBD1. The CDR3 is 14 amino acids. Germline-derived CDR1 and CDR2 are MDHEN and SYDVKM. V lost 2 bases and J lost 7; bases outside the gene matches: 3. In DNA form, the CDR3 reads TGTGCCAGCAGTTTACAGGGGGCGGGTGAAAAACTGTTTTTT. This encodes CASSLQGAGEKLFF.

V usage is TRBV5-4 and J usage is TRBJ2-3, with D possibly matching TRBD2 (5 bases). V was clipped by 2 bases and J by 0 bases, with 13 bases between them. Looked up from germline, CDR1 is SGHNT and CDR2 is YYREEE (reference sequence). This CDR3 is 16 amino acids long. The DNA of the CDR3 is TGTGCCAGCAGCTTAATCGGGCGGACTAGCACAGATACGCAGTATTTT. Translated, it gives CASSLIGRTSTDTQYF.

The CDR3 bases are TGTGCCAGCAGTTCGACCTACAGGGCTAGCTCCTATAATTCACCCCTCCACTTT. Protein sequence: CASSSTYRASSYNSPLHF. The chain is built from TRBV27 and TRBJ1-6; maybe TRBD1 (6 bases). Trimming left V 4 bases short and J 0 bases short, with 16 bases between. The CDR3 sequence is 18 residues long. Germline assignment: CDR1 MNHEY and CDR2 SMNVEV (reference sequence).

The chain recombines TRBV15 with TRBJ1-3; D perhaps matches TRBD1 (6 bases). Germline assignment: CDR1 LNHNV and CDR2 YYDKDF (reference sequence). This CDR3 has 16 amino acids. The V end was cut by 0 bases, the J end by 4 bases, with 13 bases between. CDR3 DNA sequence: TGTGCCACCAGCAGAGATACAGCAGGGGTAGGAAACACCATATATTTT. Protein: CATSRDTAGVGNTIYF.

The rearrangement links TRBV5-4 to TRBJ1-4, with TRBD1 as a possible D gene (5 bases). V lost 4 bases and J 7 bases, leaving 17 bases between the germline ends. The CDR3 loop spans 15 amino acids. Germline V gives CDR1 SGHNT, CDR2 YYREEE (reference sequence). This chain's CDR3 is CASSLYTPGVEKLFF. DNA of the CDR3: TGTGCCAGCAGCCTGTACACGCCGGGGGTTGAAAAACTGTTTTTT. Using reference TRBV5-4 and TRBJ1-4 for the parts outside the CDR3, the full variable domain is ETGVTQSPTHLIKTRGQQVTLRCSSQSGHNTVSWYQQALGQGPQFIFQYYREEENGRGNFPPRFSGLQFPNYSSELNVNALELDDSALYLCASSLYTPGVEKLFFGSGTQLSVL.

This clone came up a few times. J is TRBJ2-1 and V is TRBV19, with 9 positions matching TRBD2. CDR1 is LNHDA and CDR2 is SQIVND in the germline V gene (reference sequence). The CDR3 runs to 16 residues. The V and J ends lost 6 bases and 8 bases, in that order; junction bases with no gene match: 14. CDR3 sequence (DNA): TGTGCCAGTAGACCGCCCCTGCGGGAGGGCCGACATGAGCAGTTCTTC. Translated, it gives CASRPPLREGRHEQFF.

Note on this clone: The identical CDR3 is also encoded by other nucleotide sequences in the sample. V is TRBV5-1 and J is TRBJ2-1, with D maybe TRBD2 (6 bases). Germline values: CDR1 SGHRS, CDR2 YFSETQ. The CDR3 runs to 11 residues. Trimming took 6 bases from V and 6 from J, leaving 7 bases between them. CDR3 residues: CASTGGNEQFF. The CDR3 DNA sequence: TGCGCCAGCACCGGGGGCAATGAGCAGTTCTTC.

By share, this clone counts as medium-sized. This chain connects TRBV2 to TRBJ1-1; D possibly corresponds to TRBD1 (6 bases). The CDR3 runs to 14 residues. V lost 7 bases and J lost 1, with 13 bases in between. CDR1 is SNHLY and CDR2 is FYNNEI in the germline V gene. The CDR3 coding sequence is TGTGCCAGCAAAGGGCAGACAGGGAACACTGAAGCTTTCTTT. As protein: CASKGQTGNTEAFF.